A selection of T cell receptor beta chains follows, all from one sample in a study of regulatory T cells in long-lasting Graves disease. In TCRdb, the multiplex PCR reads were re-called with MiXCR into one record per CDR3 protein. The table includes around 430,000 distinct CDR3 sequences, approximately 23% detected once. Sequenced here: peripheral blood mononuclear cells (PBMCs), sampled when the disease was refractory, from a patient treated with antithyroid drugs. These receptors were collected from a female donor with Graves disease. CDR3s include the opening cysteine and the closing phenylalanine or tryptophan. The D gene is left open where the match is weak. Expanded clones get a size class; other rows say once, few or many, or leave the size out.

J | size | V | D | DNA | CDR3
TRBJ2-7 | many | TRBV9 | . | TGTGCCAGCAGCGGGGGGACCCACGAGCAGTACTTC | CASSGGTHEQYF
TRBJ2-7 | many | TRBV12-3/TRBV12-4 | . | TGTGCCAGCAGTTTTATGGGAGGCGAGCAGTACTTC | CASSFMGGEQYF
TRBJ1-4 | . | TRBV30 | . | TGTGCCTGGAGTCTTCGGTACAATGAAAAACTGTTTTTT | CAWSLRYNEKLFF
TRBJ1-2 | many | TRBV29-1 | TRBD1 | TGCAGCGTTGAAGATCACCCCGCATTTACAGGGGTCTATGGCTACACCTTC | CSVEDHPAFTGVYGYTF
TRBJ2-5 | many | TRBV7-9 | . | TGTGCCAGCAGCCTCGGACAGTGGGAGACCCAGTACTTC | CASSLGQWETQYF
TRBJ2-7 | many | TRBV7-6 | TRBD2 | TGTGCCAGCAGCGTAGCGGGAGGGGTCTACGAGCAGTACTTC | CASSVAGGVYEQYF
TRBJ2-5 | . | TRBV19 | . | TGTGCCAGTAGTATAACGGTCGATGCAGGGGAGACCCAGTACTTC | CASSITVDAGETQYF
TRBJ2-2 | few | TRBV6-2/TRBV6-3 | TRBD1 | TGTGCCAGCAGTTACTCGAGGGACAGGGGGCGCGTCGGGGAGCTGTTTTTT | CASSYSRDRGRVGELFF
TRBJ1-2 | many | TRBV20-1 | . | TGCAGTGCTCCCTCAGCAGACGGCTATGGCTACACCTTC | CSAPSADGYGYTF
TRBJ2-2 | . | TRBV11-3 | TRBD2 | TGTGCCAGCAGCTTCTCCAGCGGGAGGGGCACCGAGGAGCTGTTTTTT | CASSFSSGRGTEELFF
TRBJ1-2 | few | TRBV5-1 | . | TGCGCCAGCAGCTTGCGTAGTAACTATGGCTACACCTTC | CASSLRSNYGYTF
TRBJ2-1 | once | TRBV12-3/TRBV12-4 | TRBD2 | TGTGCCAGCAGGAATCTAGCGGGGGAAGACCACAATGAGCAGTTCTTC | CASRNLAGEDHNEQFF
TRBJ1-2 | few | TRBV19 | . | TGTGCCACCGAAAGAGGCACCTATGGCTACACCTTC | CATERGTYGYTF
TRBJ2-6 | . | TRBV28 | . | TGTGCCAGCAGGCTAAAGACAGTTTACTCTGGGGCCAACGTCCTGACTTTC | CASRLKTVYSGANVLTF
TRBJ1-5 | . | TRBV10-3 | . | TGTGCCATCAGGGCGGGCGGCAATCAGCCCCAGCATTTT | CAIRAGGNQPQHF
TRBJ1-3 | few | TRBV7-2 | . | TGTGCCAGCAGCTTAGGTGAACGCACCATATATTTT | CASSLGERTIYF
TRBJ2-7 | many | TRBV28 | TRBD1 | TGTGCCAGCAGTCCCCGACAGGGTGACCACGAGCAGTACTTC | CASSPRQGDHEQYF
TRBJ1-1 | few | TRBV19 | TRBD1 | TGTGCCAGTAGTGGACGCCAGAGACAGGGGGCTGAGACGAACACTGAAGCTTTCTTT | CASSGRQRQGAETNTEAFF
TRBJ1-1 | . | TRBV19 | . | TGTGCCAGTAGTATCCCCCAGGGGATGAACACTGAAGCTTTCTTT | CASSIPQGMNTEAFF
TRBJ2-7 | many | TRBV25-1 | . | TGTGCCAGCAGTGAAGTGAGGGATCAGTCCTACGAGCAGTACTTC | CASSEVRDQSYEQYF
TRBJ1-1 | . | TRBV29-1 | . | TGCAGCGCCGGTACACTCCTGAACACTGAAGCTTTCTTT | CSAGTLLNTEAFF
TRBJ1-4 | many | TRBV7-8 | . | TGTGCCAGCAGCTTAGCGCGACAGGTTAATGAAAAACTGTTTTTT | CASSLARQVNEKLFF
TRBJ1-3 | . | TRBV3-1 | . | TGTGCCAGCAGCCAAGATTCGACAGGCTCTGGAAACACCATATATTTT | CASSQDSTGSGNTIYF
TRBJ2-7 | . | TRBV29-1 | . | TGCAGCGTTGAAGTGGGGATGGGGGACTACGAGCAGTACTTC | CSVEVGMGDYEQYF
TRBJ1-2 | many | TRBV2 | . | TGTGCCACAGCATGGGGGCTATATGGCTACACCTTC | CATAWGLYGYTF
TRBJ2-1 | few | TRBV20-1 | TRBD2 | TGCAGTGCTCCTCGACTAGCGGGAGGTGGAAACAATGAGCAGTTCTTC | CSAPRLAGGGNNEQFF
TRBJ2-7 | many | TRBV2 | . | TGTGCCAGCATATCCAGGGCCGAGGGGGAGCAGTACTTC | CASISRAEGEQYF
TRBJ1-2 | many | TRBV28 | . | TGTGCCAGCAGTTTATCTAGCCGAGCTAACTATGGCTACACCTTC | CASSLSSRANYGYTF
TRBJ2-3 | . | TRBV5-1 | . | TGCGCCAGCAGCTTGGAGACTAGCACAGATACGCAGTATTTT | CASSLETSTDTQYF